Many counts were recorded for the clone carrying this T cell receptor (beta chain). These data originate in a study of CD8 T cells in ankylosing spondylitis. Trimming left V 2 bases short and J 0 bases short, with 14 bases between. The CDR3 has 17 amino acids. Germline lookup yields CDR1 KGHDR and CDR2 SFDVKD. TCRdb re-derived calls from the 5' RACE reads in MiXCR, one entry per CDR3 protein. In the table there are under 130,000 distinct CDR3 sequences, around 24% of which are singletons. The specimen was synovial fluid, either unsorted or a sorted T cell fraction (not recorded which). This receptor was obtained from a male donor with ankylosing spondylitis. The V gene is TRBV24-1, the J gene TRBJ2-3; D might be TRBD2 (6 bases). The CDR3 nucleotides are TGTGCCACCAGTGATTCCAAGCGGGTGCCGAGCACAGATACGCAGTATTTT. Translating it yields CATSDSKRVPSTDTQYF.